The T cell receptor (beta chain) described here comes from a study of lymphopenia after photon versus proton radiotherapy. Study-wide points: Survival link was tested only in deceased patients; proton benefit remains a possibility. Relative stability marked proton patients; photon patients lost diversity and naive cells. Post-nadir TCR diversity decline inversely tracked overall survival among those who died. Post-nadir diversity loss with photons came from oligoclonal expansion, particularly CD8+ Temra cells.

Clones were read by immunoSEQ multiplex PCR, and TCRdb kept only the in-frame ones, dropping some. Of approximately 66,000 clones listed, approximately 83% were seen once; the top ten hold roughly 2%. Points on this clone: Its antigen remains unknown.

In germline, CDR1 is LNHDA, CDR2 SQIVND (reference sequence). This CDR3 has 11 residues. Trimming left V 7 bases short and J 10 bases short, with 10 bases between. This specimen was peripheral blood, taken from a patient treated with photon-based radiotherapy. This rearrangement joins TRBV19 to TRBJ1-4; D is ambiguous. This clonotype originated in a man aged 35-49 years with gastric cancer. CDR3 nucleotide sequence: TGTGCCAGTACCCGGACGGGAAAACTGTTTTTT. This codes for CASTRTGKLFF.